The TCR beta chain under discussion was sequenced for a study of regulatory T cells in long-lasting Graves disease (dated by TCRdb to the early 2020s). Regarding the complete study: Persistent Graves' disease meant more than 5 years of antithyroid drug treatment with TSH receptor autoantibodies that stayed positive. A total of about 33 samples underwent TCR sequencing, from around 13 patients with persistent Graves' disease and roughly 20 patients with newly diagnosed Graves' disease. The study took place in China and was registered as a clinical trial. Persistent Graves' disease patients were compared with newly diagnosed Graves' disease patients by peripheral blood TCR sequencing and RNA sequencing. Antithyroid drugs had been taken for 8.5 to 12 years on average by persistent Graves' disease patients in the clinical cohort. The investigation overall reported the following: The authors acknowledged the small sample size as a limitation that may reduce accuracy. Sequencing and analysis were limited to the TCR beta chain. The study examined only peripheral blood because the primary lesion, thyroid tissue, could not be accessed. Persistent Graves' disease patients showed lower TCR Shannon entropy and fewer highly expanded clones than newly diagnosed patients, suggesting clonal expansion. TRBV28, TRBJ1-2 and TRBJ2-5 were preferentially used in persistent disease, while TRBV20-1 and TRBJ2-1 were favored in newly diagnosed disease. Patients with persistent disease shared more public clonotypes (about 2,700) than newly diagnosed patients did (about 970).

In the paper's terms, the time point label means: persistent/refractory GD, antithyroid drugs over 5 years with positive TRAb. For both TCR sequencing and RNA sequencing, RNA was extracted from PBMCs using TRIzol. The diagnosis of Graves' disease was made according to American Thyroid Association guidelines. Patients for the study were recruited at an endocrinology department in Xi'an, China. Each patient gave roughly 8.4 milliliters of peripheral blood, collected in an EDTA anticoagulant tube. PBMCs were isolated by Ficoll Paque Plus density gradient separation without further T cell sorting. An Agilent 2100 Bioanalyzer and agarose gel were used to assess RNA quality, and a NanoDrop 2000 was used to measure RNA concentration. This clonotype showed up many times. The specificity of this receptor is unknown. The record has no base qualities; no much larger clone is one base away. The CDR3, cysteine through phenylalanine, is 12 amino acids long. The DNA shown is the 36-base CDR3, in frame from base 1. V is pared back by 7 bases and J by 2 bases, with 8 bases lying between the germline termini.

Library preparation was by multiplex PCR. This sample was sequenced with an Illumina HiSeq 4000. To build TCR beta libraries, CDR3 regions were amplified by Arm-PCR using iRepertoire HTBI primers. Before sequencing, the PCR products went through gel purification. The paper's data handling went like this. A total of 62 TRBV and 14 TRBJ segments were identified across samples and were used for gene usage analysis of CDR3 amino acid clonotypes. Filtered high-quality paired reads were merged into contigs using COPE and FqMerger. BLAST was used to align contigs to IMGT TRBV, TRBD and TRBJ reference genes, with CDR3 defined following IMGT. Any clonotype with a frequency above 0.1% was counted as a highly expanded clone. Shannon entropy served as the measure of repertoire diversity, while the Gini coefficient captured V-J evenness. A clonotype was considered public if more than one individual shared it. TCRdb applied fastp at Q25 and MiXCR to the public reads, then kept only in-frame beta chains. Each entry is one CDR3 protein sequence, shown with its most common DNA and genes. TCRdb, not the original authors, processed these V and J calls. Recorded for this sample are a few hundred thousand distinct CDR3 sequences; around 20% of them occurred a single time. 13% to 15% of the sample is held by the ten biggest clonotypes.

Here the chain combines TRBV12-3 or TRBV12-4 and TRBJ1-1; no D segment can be confidently identified. Specimen: peripheral blood mononuclear cells (PBMCs), collected when the disease was refractory, from a patient treated with antithyroid drugs. The receptor's source is a female donor with Graves disease. In nucleotides, the sequence is TGTGCCAGCACCTTATTAAACACTGAAGCTTTCTTT. It encodes CASTLLNTEAFF.